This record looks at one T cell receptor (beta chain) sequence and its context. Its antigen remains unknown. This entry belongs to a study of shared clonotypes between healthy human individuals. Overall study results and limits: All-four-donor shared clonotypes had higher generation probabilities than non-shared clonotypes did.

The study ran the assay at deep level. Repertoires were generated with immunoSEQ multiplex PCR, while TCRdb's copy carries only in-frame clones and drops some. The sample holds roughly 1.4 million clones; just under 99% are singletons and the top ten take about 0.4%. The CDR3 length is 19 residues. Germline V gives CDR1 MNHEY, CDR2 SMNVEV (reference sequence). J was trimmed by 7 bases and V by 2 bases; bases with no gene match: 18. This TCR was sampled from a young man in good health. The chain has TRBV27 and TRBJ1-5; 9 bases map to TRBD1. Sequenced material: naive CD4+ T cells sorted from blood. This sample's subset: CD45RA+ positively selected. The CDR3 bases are TGTGCCAGCAGTTTAAGGGGAAACCGGGACAGGGAGGCACTGCAGCCCCAGCATTTT. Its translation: CASSLRGNRDREALQPQHF.